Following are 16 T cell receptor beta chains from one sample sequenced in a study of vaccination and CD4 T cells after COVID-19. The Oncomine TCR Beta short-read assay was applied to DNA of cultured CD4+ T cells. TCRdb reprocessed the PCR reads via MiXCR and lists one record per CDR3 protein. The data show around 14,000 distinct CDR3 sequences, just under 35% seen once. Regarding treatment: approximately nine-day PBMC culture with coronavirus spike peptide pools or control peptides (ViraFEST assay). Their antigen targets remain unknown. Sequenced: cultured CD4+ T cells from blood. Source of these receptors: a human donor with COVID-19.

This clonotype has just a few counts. CDR3 residues: CASSYSTVTSYEQYF. CDR3 in DNA: TGTGCCAGCAGTTACTCGACGGTAACCTCCTACGAGCAGTACTTC. The chain links TRBV6-2 or TRBV6-3 to TRBJ2-7; the D is unclear. Germline CDR1 and CDR2: MNHEY and SVGEGT. CDR3 length equals 15 residues. With 0 bases removed from V and 0 bases from J, the gap between germline ends came to 9 bases.

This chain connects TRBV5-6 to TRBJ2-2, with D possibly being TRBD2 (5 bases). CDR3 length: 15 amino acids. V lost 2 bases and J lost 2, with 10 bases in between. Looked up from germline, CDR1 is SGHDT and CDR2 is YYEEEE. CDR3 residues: CASSLAAANTGELFF. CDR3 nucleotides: TGTGCCAGCAGCTTAGCGGCGGCAAACACCGGGGAGCTGTTTTTT. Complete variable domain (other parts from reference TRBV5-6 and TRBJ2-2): DAGVTQSPTHLIKTRGQQVTLRCSPKSGHDTVSWYQQALGQGPQFIFQYYEEEERQRGNFPDRFSGHQFPNYSSELNVNALLLGDSALYLCASSLAAANTGELFFGEGSRLTVL.

CDR3 protein: CASSYSTTSGLVNVLTF. The CDR3 DNA follows: TGTGCCAGCAGTTACTCGACAACTAGCGGGCTAGTCAACGTCCTGACTTTC. The genes are TRBV6-5 and TRBJ2-6; 9 bases match TRBD2. Germline CDR1 is MNHEY and CDR2 is SVGAGI. The CDR3 sequence is 17 residues long. Unmatched junction bases numbered 9, after V lost 0 bases and J lost 9 bases.

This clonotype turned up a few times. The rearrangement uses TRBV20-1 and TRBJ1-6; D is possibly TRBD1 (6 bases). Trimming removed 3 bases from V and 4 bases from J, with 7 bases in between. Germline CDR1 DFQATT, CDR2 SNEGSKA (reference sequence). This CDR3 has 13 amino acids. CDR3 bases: TGCAGTGCTAGGGACAGTTATAATTCACCCCTCCACTTT. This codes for CSARDSYNSPLHF.

CDR3 sequence (DNA): TGTGCCAGCATAGGCAGGGTGACCACTGAAGCTTTCTTT. Its translation: CASIGRVTTEAFF. The V and J genes are TRBV11-3 and TRBJ1-1, with D perhaps TRBD1 (5 bases). This CDR3 region has 13 residues. CDR1 SGHNT and CDR2 YENEEA come from the germline V gene. Trimming pared 7 bases from V and 4 bases from J, leaving 13 bases between.

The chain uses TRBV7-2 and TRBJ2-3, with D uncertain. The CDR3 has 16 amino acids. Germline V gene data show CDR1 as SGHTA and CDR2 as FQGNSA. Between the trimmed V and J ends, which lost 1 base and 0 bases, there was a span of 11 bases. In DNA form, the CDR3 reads TGTGCCAGCAGCTTAGAATCTGGGCGTAGCACAGATACGCAGTATTTT. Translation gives CASSLESGRSTDTQYF. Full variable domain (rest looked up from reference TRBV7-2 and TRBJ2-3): GAGVSQSPSNKVTEKGKDVELRCDPISGHTALYWYRQSLGQGLEFLIYFQGNSAPDKSGLPSDRFSAERTGGSVSTLTIQRTQQEDSAVYLCASSLESGRSTDTQYFGPGTRLTVL.

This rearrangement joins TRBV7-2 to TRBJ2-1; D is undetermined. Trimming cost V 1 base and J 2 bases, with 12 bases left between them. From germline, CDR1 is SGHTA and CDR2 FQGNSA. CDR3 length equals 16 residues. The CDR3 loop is CASSLVKGLAYNEQFF. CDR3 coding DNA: TGTGCCAGCAGCTTAGTAAAAGGGCTTGCCTACAATGAGCAGTTCTTC.

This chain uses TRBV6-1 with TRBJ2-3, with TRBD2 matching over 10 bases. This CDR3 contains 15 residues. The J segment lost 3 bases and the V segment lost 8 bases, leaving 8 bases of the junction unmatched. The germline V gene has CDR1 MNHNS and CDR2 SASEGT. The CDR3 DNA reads TGTGCCAGCGGGTCTAGCGGGGGTGGTACAGATACGCAGTATTTT. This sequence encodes CASGSSGGGTDTQYF.

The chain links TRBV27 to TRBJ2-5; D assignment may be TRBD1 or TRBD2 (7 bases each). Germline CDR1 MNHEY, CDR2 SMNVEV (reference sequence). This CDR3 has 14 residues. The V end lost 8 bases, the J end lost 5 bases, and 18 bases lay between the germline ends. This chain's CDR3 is CASSRGGRLETQYF. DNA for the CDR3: TGTGCCAGCTCCAGGGGGGGCCGCTTGGAGACCCAGTACTTC.

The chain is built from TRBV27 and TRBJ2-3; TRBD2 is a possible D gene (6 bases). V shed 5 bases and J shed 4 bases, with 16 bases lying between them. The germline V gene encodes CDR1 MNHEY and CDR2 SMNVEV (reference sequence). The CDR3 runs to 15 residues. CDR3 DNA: TGTGCCAGCAGTCCAACGGCGGGGCGCTCAGATACGCAGTATTTT. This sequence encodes CASSPTAGRSDTQYF.

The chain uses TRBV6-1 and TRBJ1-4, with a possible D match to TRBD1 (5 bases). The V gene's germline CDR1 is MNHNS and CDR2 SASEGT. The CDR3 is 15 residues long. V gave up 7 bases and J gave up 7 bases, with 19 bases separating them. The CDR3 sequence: CASTRDGIRGEKLFF. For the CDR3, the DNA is TGTGCCAGCACCAGGGATGGGATTAGGGGTGAAAAACTGTTTTTT.

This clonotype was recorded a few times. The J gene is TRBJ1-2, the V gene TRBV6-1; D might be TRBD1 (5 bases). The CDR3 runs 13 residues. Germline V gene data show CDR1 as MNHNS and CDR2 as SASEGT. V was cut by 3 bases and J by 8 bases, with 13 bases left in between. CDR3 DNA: TGTGCCAGCAGTGAGATGGGGGGATGGGGCTACACCTTC. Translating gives CASSEMGGWGYTF.

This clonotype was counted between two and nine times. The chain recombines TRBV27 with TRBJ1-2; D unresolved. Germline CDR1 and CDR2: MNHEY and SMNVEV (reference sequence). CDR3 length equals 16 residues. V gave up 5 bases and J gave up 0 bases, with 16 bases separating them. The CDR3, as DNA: TGTGCCAGCAGTGCCGAATCAAACAGACCTAACTATGGCTACACCTTC. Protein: CASSAESNRPNYGYTF.

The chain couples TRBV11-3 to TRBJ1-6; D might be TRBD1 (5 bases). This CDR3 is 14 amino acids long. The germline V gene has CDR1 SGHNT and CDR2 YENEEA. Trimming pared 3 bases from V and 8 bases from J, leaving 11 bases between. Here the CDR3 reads CASSFGGSDSPLHF. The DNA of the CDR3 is TGTGCCAGCAGCTTCGGGGGGTCGGATTCACCCCTCCACTTT.

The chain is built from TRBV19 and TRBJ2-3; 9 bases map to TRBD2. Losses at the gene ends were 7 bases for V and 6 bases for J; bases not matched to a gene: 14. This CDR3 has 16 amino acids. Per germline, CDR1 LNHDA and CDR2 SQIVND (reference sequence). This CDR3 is CASTMRASGAGDTQYF. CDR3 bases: TGTGCCAGTACCATGCGGGCTAGCGGGGCCGGTGATACGCAGTATTTT.

The CDR3 reads CASSLDPRGSYEQYF. The CDR3 nucleotides are TGCGCCAGCAGCTTGGATCCCAGGGGCTCCTACGAGCAGTACTTC. The chain is built from TRBV5-1 and TRBJ2-7, with D maybe TRBD1 (6 bases). Germline values: CDR1 SGHRS, CDR2 YFSETQ. V was pared by 0 bases and J by 0 bases, with 10 bases between. The CDR3 runs to 15 residues. Variable domain in full (rest from reference TRBV5-1 and TRBJ2-7): KAGVTQTPRYLIKTRGQQVTLSCSPISGHRSVSWYQQTPGQGLQFLFEYFSETQRNKGNFPGRFSGRQFSNSRSEMNVSTLELGDSALYLCASSLDPRGSYEQYFGPGTRLTVT.